A selection of T cell receptor beta chains follows, all from one sample in a study of prognosis after radiotherapy for stage I lung cancer. TCRdb re-derived calls from the multiplex PCR reads in MiXCR, one entry per CDR3 protein. The table shows 15,000 to 20,000 distinct CDR3 sequences, with around 30% occurring only once. The material was PBMCs, obtained before or after stereotactic body radiation therapy (not recorded which). These receptors were taken from a donor of 50 years or more with non-small cell lung cancer. Each CDR3 is given with its conserved first and last residue. D genes are given only for firm matches. Clone size is shown for a subset of rows, as once, few, many or a class of expanded clone.

V: TRBV10-3; J: TRBJ2-7; size: many; D: TRBD2; DNA: TGTGCCATCAGACCGACTAGCGGGGGCTACGAGCAGTACTTC; CDR3: CAIRPTSGGYEQYF
V: TRBV20-1; J: TRBJ2-5; size: many; D: TRBD1; DNA: TGCAGTGTGGGACAGGGCCTTGAGACCCAGTACTTC; CDR3: CSVGQGLETQYF
V: TRBV6-1; J: TRBJ2-7; size: NA; D: TRBD1; DNA: TGTGCCAGCAGTGAAGGGACAGGGAGCTACGAGCAGTACTTC; CDR3: CASSEGTGSYEQYF
V: TRBV6-2/TRBV6-3; J: TRBJ2-5; size: many; D: TRBD2; DNA: TGTGCCAGCAGACAAAGCGGGGCGGCGCGAGAGACCCAGTACTTC; CDR3: CASRQSGAARETQYF
V: TRBV20-1; J: TRBJ2-7; size: NA; D: NA; DNA: TGCAGTGCTACCATTCCGGGTCCTCGGCCCTACGAGCAGTACTTC; CDR3: CSATIPGPRPYEQYF
V: TRBV20-1; J: TRBJ2-5; size: many; D: TRBD1; DNA: TGCAGTGCTAGAGATAGTACAGGGGGGATCGGGGAGACCCAGTACTTC; CDR3: CSARDSTGGIGETQYF
V: TRBV6-2/TRBV6-3; J: TRBJ2-5; size: many; D: NA; DNA: TGTGCCAGCAGTTACTCGTGGCGGGATAAGGAGACCCAGTACTTC; CDR3: CASSYSWRDKETQYF
V: TRBV18; J: TRBJ1-4; size: many; D: NA; DNA: TGTGCCAGCTCACCACAACAGGCAACTAATGAAAAACTGTTTTTT; CDR3: CASSPQQATNEKLFF
V: TRBV7-6; J: TRBJ2-1; size: NA; D: TRBD2; DNA: TGTGCCAGCAGCCCGACTAGCGGCAACAATGAGCAGTTCTTC; CDR3: CASSPTSGNNEQFF
V: TRBV28; J: TRBJ2-3; size: medium-sized; D: NA; DNA: TGTGCCAGCAGCAAACACACAGATACGCAGTATTTT; CDR3: CASSKHTDTQYF
V: TRBV6-4; J: TRBJ2-3; size: many; D: TRBD2; DNA: TGTGCCAGCAGGGGACTAGCGGGAAATATCGATACGCAGTATTTT; CDR3: CASRGLAGNIDTQYF
V: TRBV6-2/TRBV6-3; J: TRBJ2-7; size: once; D: NA; DNA: TGTGCCTGCAGTACTGGGCATGGACAGTCGTCGTACTTC; CDR3: CACSTGHGQSSYF